This T cell receptor beta chain was recorded in a study of radiotherapy plus CTLA-4 blockade in lung cancer. The repertoire was sequenced with immunoSEQ multiplex PCR; TCRdb's copy has only in-frame clones and lacks some. The sample includes 50,000 or so clones, approximately 79% seen only once; the top ten take over 8.5%. Focal radiation with ipilimumab CTLA-4 blockade was given to patients with chemo-refractory metastatic non-small-cell lung cancer. This material consisted of peripheral blood, taken from a patient treated with radiotherapy plus ipilimumab. This sequence originates from a human donor with non-small cell lung cancer who had stable disease on radiotherapy plus ipilimumab.

This CDR3 is CTSSRGQSYEQYV. The CDR3 DNA is TGCACCAGCAGCCGGGGACAGTCCTACGAGCAGTACGTC. The rearrangement joins TRBV1 to TRBJ2-7; no DNA check was done on the table's D call, TRBD1. TRBV1 constitutes a pseudogene. The CDR3 extends over 13 amino acids.